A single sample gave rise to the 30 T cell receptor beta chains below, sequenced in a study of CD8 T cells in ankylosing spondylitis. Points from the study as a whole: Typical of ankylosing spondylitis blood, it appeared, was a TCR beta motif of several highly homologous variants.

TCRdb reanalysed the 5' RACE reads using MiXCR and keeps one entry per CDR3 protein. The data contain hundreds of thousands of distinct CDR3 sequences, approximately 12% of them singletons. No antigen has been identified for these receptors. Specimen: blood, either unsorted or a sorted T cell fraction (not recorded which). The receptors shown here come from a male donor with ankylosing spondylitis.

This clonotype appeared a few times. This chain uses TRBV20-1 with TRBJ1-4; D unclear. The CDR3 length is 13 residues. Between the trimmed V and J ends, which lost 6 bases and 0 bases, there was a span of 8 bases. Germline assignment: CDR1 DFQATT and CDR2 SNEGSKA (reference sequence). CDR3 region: CSAPEATNEKLFF. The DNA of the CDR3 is TGCAGTGCCCCCGAAGCAACTAATGAAAAACTGTTTTTT.

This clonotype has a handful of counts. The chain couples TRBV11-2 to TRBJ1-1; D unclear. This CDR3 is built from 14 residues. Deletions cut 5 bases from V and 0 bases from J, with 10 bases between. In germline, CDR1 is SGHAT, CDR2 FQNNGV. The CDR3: CASSERLMNTEAFF. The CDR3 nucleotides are TGTGCCAGCAGCGAACGGTTAATGAACACTGAAGCTTTCTTT.

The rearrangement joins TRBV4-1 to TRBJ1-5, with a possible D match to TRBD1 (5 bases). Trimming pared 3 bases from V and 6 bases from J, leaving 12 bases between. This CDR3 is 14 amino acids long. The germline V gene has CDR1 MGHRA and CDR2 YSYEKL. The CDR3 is CASSQGDYTQPQHF. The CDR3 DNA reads TGCGCCAGCAGCCAGGGGGATTACACTCAGCCCCAGCATTTT.

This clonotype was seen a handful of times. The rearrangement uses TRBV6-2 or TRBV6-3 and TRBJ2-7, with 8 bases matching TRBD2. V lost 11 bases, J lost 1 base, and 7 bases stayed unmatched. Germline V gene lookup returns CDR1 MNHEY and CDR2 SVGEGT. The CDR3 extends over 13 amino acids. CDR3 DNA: TGTGCCGGGGGCCTAGCGGGTTCCTACGAGCAGTACTTC. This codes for CAGGLAGSYEQYF.

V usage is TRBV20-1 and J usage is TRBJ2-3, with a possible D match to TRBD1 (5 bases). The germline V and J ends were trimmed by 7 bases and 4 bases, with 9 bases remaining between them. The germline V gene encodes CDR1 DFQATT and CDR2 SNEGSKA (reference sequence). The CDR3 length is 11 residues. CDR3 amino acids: CSEGQADTQYF. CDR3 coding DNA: TGCAGTGAGGGGCAAGCAGATACGCAGTATTTT.

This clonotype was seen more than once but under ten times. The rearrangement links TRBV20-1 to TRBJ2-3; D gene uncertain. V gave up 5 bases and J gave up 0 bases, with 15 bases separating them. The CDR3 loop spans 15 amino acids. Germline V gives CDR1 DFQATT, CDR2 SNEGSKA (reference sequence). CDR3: CSAGPGGMSTDTQYF. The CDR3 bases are TGCAGTGCTGGACCAGGCGGCATGAGCACAGATACGCAGTATTTT.

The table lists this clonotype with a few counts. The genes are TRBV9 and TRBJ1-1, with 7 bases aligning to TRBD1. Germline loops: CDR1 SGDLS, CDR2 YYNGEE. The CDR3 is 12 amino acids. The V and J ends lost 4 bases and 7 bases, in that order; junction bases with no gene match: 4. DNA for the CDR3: TGTGCCAGCAGCCCACAGGGGCTTGAAGCTTTCTTT. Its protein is CASSPQGLEAFF.

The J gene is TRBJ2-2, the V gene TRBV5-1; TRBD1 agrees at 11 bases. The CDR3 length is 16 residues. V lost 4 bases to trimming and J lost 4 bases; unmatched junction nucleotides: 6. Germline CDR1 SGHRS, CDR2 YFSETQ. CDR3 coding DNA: TGCGCCAGCAGCCTACTGGGACAGGGGGTCACCGGGGAGCTGTTTTTT. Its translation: CASSLLGQGVTGELFF.

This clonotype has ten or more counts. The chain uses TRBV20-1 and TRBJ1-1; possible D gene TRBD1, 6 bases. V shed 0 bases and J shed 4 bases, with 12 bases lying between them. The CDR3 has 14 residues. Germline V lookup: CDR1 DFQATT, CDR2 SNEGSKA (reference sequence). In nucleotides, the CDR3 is TGCAGTGCTAGAGACCGCAGGGGTGCCACTGAAGCTTTCTTT. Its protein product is CSARDRRGATEAFF.

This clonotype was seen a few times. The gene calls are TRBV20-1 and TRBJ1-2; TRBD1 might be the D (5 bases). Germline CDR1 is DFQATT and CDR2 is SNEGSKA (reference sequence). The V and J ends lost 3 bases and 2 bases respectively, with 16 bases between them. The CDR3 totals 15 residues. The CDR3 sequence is CSASPGGQRNYGYTF. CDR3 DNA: TGCAGTGCTAGCCCTGGGGGTCAACGGAACTATGGCTACACCTTC.

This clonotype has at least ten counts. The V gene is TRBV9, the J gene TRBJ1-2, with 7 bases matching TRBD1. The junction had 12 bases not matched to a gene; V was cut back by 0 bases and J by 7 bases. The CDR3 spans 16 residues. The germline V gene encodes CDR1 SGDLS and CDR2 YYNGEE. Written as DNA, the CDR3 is TGTGCCAGCAGCGTAGCGGAGGGGGCAGGCCGGCGTGGCTACACCTTC. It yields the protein CASSVAEGAGRRGYTF.

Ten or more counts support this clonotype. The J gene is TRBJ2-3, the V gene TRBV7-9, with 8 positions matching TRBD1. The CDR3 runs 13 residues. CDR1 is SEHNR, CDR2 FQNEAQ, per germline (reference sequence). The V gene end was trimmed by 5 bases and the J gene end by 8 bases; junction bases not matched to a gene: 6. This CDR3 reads CASSTRTGFTQYF. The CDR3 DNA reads TGTGCCAGCAGCACCCGGACAGGGTTTACGCAGTATTTT. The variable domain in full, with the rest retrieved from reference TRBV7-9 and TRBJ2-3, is DTGVSQNPRHKITKRGQNVTFRCDPISEHNRLYWYRQTLGQGPEFLTYFQNEAQLEKSRLLSDRFSAERPKGSFSTLEIQRTEQGDSAMYLCASSTRTGFTQYFGPGTRLTVL.

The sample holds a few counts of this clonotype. For the CDR3, the DNA is TGCAGTGCTAGTGAGCCTAGTAACAATGAGCAGTTCTTC. Translating gives CSASEPSNNEQFF. This chain links TRBV20-1 with TRBJ2-1; D is unresolved. Looked up from germline, CDR1 is DFQATT and CDR2 is SNEGSKA (reference sequence). There are 13 residues in the CDR3. With 3 bases removed from V and 5 bases from J, the gap between germline ends came to 11 bases.

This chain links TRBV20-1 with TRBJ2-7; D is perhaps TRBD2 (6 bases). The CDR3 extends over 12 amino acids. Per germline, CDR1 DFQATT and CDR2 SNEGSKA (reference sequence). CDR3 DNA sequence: TGCTCCCCATCGGGGGAAATCTACGAGCAGTACTTC. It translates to CSPSGEIYEQYF.

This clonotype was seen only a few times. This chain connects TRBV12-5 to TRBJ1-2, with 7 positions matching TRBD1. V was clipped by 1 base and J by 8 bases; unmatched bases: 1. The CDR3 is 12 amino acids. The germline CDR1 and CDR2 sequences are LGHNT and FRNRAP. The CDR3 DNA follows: TGTGCTAGTGGTTTGGACAGGGGCGGCTACACCTTC. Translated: CASGLDRGGYTF.

CDR3 sequence: CASNQMRGTPLGEQYF. DNA of the CDR3: TGTGCCAGCAATCAAATGAGAGGGACTCCCCTAGGCGAGCAGTACTTC. The chain carries TRBV28 and TRBJ2-7; maybe TRBD2 (6 bases). V lost 7 bases and J lost 6, with 25 bases in between. The CDR3 has 16 residues. Germline CDR1 and CDR2: MDHEN and SYDVKM.

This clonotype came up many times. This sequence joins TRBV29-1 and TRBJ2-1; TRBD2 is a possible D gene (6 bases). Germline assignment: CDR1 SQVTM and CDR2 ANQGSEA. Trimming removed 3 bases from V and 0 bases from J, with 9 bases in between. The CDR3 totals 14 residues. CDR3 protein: CSVEFGSSYNEQFF. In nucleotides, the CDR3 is TGCAGCGTTGAGTTCGGGAGCTCCTACAATGAGCAGTTCTTC.

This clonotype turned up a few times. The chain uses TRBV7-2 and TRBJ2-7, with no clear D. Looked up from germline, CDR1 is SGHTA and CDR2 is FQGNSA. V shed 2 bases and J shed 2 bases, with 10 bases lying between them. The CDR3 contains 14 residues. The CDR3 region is CASSLSIQAYEQYF. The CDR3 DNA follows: TGTGCCAGCAGCTTATCGATCCAGGCCTACGAGCAGTACTTC.

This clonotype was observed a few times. In nucleotides, the CDR3 is TGTGCCAGCGGCTCGGGGAGGGACTCGTGGGATACGCAGTATTTT. Encoded protein: CASGSGRDSWDTQYF. V usage is TRBV12-3 or TRBV12-4 and J usage is TRBJ2-3; 7 positions agree with TRBD2. The CDR3 runs 15 residues. V shed 8 bases and J 6 bases; nucleotides not matched to a gene: 14.

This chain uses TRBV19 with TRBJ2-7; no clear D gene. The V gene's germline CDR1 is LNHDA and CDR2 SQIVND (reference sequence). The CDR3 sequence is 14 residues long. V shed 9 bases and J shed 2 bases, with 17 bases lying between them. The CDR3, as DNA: TGTGCCAGCCGCGCAAGGACGGACCCCTACGAGCAGTACTTC. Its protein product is CASRARTDPYEQYF.

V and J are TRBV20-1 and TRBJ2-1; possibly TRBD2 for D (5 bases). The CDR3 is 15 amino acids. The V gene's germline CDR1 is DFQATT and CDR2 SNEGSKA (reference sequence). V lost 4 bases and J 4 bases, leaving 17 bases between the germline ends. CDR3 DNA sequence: TGCAGTGCTAACCCGACTAAGAGCGAGTACAATGAGCAGTTCTTC. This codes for CSANPTKSEYNEQFF.

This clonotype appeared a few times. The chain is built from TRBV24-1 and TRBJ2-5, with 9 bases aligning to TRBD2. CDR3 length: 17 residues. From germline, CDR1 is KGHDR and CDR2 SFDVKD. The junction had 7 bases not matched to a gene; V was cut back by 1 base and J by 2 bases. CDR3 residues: CATSDFPKTSGQETQYF. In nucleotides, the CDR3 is TGTGCCACCAGTGATTTCCCTAAGACTAGCGGTCAAGAGACCCAGTACTTC.

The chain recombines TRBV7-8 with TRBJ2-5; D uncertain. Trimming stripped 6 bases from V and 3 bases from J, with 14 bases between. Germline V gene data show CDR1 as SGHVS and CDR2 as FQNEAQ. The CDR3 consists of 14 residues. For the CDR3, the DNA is TGTGCCAGCAGTAAAAGGCGTTTTGAAGAGACCCAGTACTTC. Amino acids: CASSKRRFEETQYF.

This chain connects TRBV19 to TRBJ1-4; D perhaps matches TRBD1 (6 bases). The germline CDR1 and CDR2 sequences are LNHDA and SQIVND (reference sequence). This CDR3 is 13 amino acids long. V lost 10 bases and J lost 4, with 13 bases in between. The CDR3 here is CATGDTRNEKLFF. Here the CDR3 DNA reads TGTGCCACCGGGGACACCCGTAATGAAAAACTGTTTTTT.

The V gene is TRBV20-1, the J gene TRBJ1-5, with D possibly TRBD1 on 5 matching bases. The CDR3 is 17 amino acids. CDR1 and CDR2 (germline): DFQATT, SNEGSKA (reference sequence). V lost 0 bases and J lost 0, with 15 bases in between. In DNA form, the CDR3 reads TGCAGTGCTAGAGATCCCCGCCGGGACCATAGCAATCAGCCCCAGCATTTT. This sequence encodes CSARDPRRDHSNQPQHF.

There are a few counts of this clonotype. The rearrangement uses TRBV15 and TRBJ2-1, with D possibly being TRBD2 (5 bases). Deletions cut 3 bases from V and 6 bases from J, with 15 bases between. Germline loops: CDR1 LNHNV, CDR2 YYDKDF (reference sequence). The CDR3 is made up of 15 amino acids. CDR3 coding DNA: TGTGCCACCAGCAGGGACTTACGCCCTGGCAATGAGCAGTTCTTC. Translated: CATSRDLRPGNEQFF.

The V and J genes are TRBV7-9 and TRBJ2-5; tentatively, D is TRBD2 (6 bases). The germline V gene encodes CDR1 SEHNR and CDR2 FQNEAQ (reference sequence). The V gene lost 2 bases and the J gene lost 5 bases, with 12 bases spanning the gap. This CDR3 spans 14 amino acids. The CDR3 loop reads CASSLIGEAETQYF. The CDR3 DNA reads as TGTGCCAGCAGCTTAATCGGGGAGGCGGAGACCCAGTACTTC.

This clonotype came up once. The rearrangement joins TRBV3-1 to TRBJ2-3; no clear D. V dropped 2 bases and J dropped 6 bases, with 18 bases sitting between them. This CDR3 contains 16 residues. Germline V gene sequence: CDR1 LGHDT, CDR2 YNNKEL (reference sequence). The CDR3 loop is CASSQRRFADTDTQYF. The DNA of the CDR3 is TGTGCCAGCAGCCAACGCAGGTTCGCAGATACTGATACGCAGTATTTT.

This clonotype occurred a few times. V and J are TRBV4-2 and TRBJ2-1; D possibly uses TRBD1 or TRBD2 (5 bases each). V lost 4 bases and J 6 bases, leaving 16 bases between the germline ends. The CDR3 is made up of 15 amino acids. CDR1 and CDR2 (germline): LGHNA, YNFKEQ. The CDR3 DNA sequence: TGTGCCAGCAGCCCGCTTGGGGCTAGCCGCAATGAGCAGTTCTTC. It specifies CASSPLGASRNEQFF.

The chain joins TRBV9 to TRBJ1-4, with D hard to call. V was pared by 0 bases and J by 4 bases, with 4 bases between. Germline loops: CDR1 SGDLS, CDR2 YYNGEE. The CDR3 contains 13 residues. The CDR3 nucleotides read TGTGCCAGCAGCGTAGCCAGTAATGAAAAACTGTTTTTT. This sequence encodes CASSVASNEKLFF.